A selection of T cell receptor beta chains follows, all from one sample in a study of patients and donors after allogeneic stem cell transplantation. Each CDR3 protein is one row after TCRdb ran MiXCR on the RT-PCR reads. The sample has some 150,000 distinct CDR3 sequences, approximately 40% seen once. The sample was blood, either unsorted or a sorted T cell fraction (not recorded which). Receptor source: a human donor who was either an allogeneic HSCT recipient or a stem cell or donor lymphocyte infusion donor (not recorded which). It is not recorded whose cells these are; they may come from a transplant donor. Each CDR3 is given with its conserved first and last residue. D genes are given only for firm matches. Clone size is given for some rows only: seen once, a few or many times, or a class if the clone is expanded.

>-|TRBV20-1|10|-|TRBJ2-2
CSSGRGELFF
TGCAGCTCTGGGCGCGGGGAGCTGTTTTTT
>-|TRBV7-9|15|-|TRBJ1-1
CASSSWGSRTAEAFF
TGTGCCAGCAGCTCATGGGGGTCAAGGACGGCTGAAGCTTTCTTT
>-|TRBV7-2|16|TRBD1|TRBJ1-4
CASSLLRQGANEKLFF
TGTGCCAGCAGCTTACTACGACAGGGCGCTAATGAAAAACTGTTTTTT
>-|TRBV29-1|10|-|TRBJ2-1
CSVEDNEQFF
TGCAGCGTTGAAGACAATGAGCAGTTCTTC
>-|TRBV27|19|TRBD1|TRBJ2-3
CASSPYRGIGQGRTDTQYF
TGTGCCAGCAGTCCTTATCGGGGGATTGGACAGGGTAGGACAGATACGCAGTATTTT
>-|TRBV12-3/TRBV12-4|17|-|TRBJ1-6
CASSLGTVSSYNSPLHF
TGTGCCAGCAGTTTAGGCACTGTGAGCTCCTATAATTCACCCCTCCACTTT
>-|TRBV6-6|18|TRBD1|TRBJ2-4
CASSVVRQGVFYKNIQYF
TGTGCCAGCAGTGTGGTCAGACAGGGGGTGTTTTATAAAAACATTCAGTACTTC
>-|TRBV9|13|-|TRBJ1-1
CASSVVGSTEAFF
TGTGCCAGCAGCGTAGTTGGGAGCACTGAAGCTTTCTTT
>-|TRBV29-1|11|-|TRBJ1-2
CSVELGYGYTF
TGCAGCGTTGAATTGGGATATGGCTACACCTTC
>-|TRBV7-2|15|-|TRBJ2-1
CASTPAVRSYNEQFF
TGTGCCAGCACCCCCGCGGTCAGGTCCTACAATGAGCAGTTCTTC
>-|TRBV20-1|17|TRBD2|TRBJ2-4
CSASPLAGELAKNIQYF
TGCAGTGCTAGTCCCCTAGCGGGGGAGTTAGCCAAAAACATTCAGTACTTC
>-|TRBV6-6|14|-|TRBJ2-7
CASSYSKTNYEQYF
TGTGCCAGCAGTTACTCGAAGACTAACTACGAGCAGTACTTC
>-|TRBV7-3|13|-|TRBJ1-1
CASSIGKDTEAFF
TGTGCCAGCAGCATAGGAAAGGACACTGAAGCTTTCTTT
>few|TRBV20-1|13|-|TRBJ2-1
CSAGESAPPEQFF
TGCAGTGCTGGGGAGTCCGCGCCGCCTGAGCAGTTCTTC
>-|TRBV20-1|14|TRBD1|TRBJ2-3
CSASRDRATDTQYF
TGCAGTGCTAGTCGCGACAGGGCCACAGATACGCAGTATTTT
>-|TRBV29-1|13|-|TRBJ1-5
CSVAQGRDQPQHF
TGCAGCGTTGCACAGGGTAGGGATCAGCCCCAGCATTTT
>-|TRBV6-5|13|-|TRBJ1-2
CASSPSGLNGYTF
TGTGCCAGCAGCCCCTCAGGGTTGAACGGCTACACCTTC
>once|TRBV15|13|-|TRBJ1-1
CATSRDTDTQAFF
TGTGCCACCAGCAGAGATACGGACACTCAAGCTTTCTTT
>few|TRBV18|15|TRBD1|TRBJ1-5
CASSPQGAGNQPQHF
TGTGCCAGCTCACCACAGGGGGCAGGCAATCAGCCCCAGCATTTT